This section outlines one TCR beta chain sequence together with its context. Its antigen is currently unknown. This PCR relied on a set of 60 Vbeta primers and 13 Jbeta primers. Sequencing used immunoSEQ multiplex PCR; TCRdb keeps in-frame clones, though not all of them. The sample lists a few hundred thousand clones; 84% were seen once. This CDR3 comprises 17 residues. The V gene's germline CDR1 is MDHEN and CDR2 SYDVKM. Between the trimmed V and J ends, which lost 3 bases and 0 bases, there was a span of 15 bases. Healthy bone marrow donors supplied every sample. The data stem from a study of cytomegalovirus exposure and HLA in healthy donors. General study points: TCR beta V segments were, for the most part, productive about 87% or about 30% of the time in an earlier analysis.

This clonotype was sampled from a woman aged 35 to 49 in good health and CMV-seropositive. The sequencing input was PBMCs. The J gene is TRBJ2-1, the V gene TRBV28, with D possibly TRBD2 on 5 matching bases. CDR3: CASSLIASSTSYNEQFF. CDR3 DNA: TGTGCCAGCAGTTTGATCGCTAGCTCTACCTCCTACAATGAGCAGTTCTTC. Variable domain in full (rest from reference TRBV28 and TRBJ2-1): DVKVTQSSRYLVKRTGEKVFLECVQDMDHENMFWYRQDPGLGLRLIYFSYDVKMKEKGDIPEGYSVSREKKERFSLILESASTNQTSMYLCASSLIASSTSYNEQFFGPGTRLTVL.